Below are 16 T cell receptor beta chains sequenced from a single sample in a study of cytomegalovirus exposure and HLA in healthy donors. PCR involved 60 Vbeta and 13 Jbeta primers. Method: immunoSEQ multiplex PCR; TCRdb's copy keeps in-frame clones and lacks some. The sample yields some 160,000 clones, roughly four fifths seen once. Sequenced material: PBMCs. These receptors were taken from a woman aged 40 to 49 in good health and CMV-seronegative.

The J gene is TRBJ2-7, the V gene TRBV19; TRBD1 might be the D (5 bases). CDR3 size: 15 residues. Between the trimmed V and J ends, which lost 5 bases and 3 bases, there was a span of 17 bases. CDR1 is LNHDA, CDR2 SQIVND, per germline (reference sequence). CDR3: CASSVSGIMRYEQYF. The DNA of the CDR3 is TGTGCCAGTAGTGTCTCAGGGATCATGCGCTACGAGCAGTACTTC.

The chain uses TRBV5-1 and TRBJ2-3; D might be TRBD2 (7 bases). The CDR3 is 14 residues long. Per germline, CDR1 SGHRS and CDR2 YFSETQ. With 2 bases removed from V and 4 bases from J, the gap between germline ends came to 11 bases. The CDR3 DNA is TGCGCCAGCAGCTTCCGGCGGGGGCCAGATACGCAGTATTTT. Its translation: CASSFRRGPDTQYF.

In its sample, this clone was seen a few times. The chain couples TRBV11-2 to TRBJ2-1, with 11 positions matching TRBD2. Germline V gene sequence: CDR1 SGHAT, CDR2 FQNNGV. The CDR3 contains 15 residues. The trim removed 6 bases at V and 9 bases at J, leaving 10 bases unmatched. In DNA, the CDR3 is TGTGCCAGCAGACCTATAGCGGGGGGGCCCCTTGAGCAGTTCTTC. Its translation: CASRPIAGGPLEQFF.

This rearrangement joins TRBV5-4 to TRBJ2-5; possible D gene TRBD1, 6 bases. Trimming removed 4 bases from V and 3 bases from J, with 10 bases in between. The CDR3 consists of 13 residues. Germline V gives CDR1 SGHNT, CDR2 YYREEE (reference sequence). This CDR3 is CASSLDRKETQYF. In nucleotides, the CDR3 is TGTGCCAGCAGCCTCGACAGGAAAGAGACCCAGTACTTC. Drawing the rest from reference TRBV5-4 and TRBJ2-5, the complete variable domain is ETGVTQSPTHLIKTRGQQVTLRCSSQSGHNTVSWYQQALGQGPQFIFQYYREEENGRGNFPPRFSGLQFPNYSSELNVNALELDDSALYLCASSLDRKETQYFGPGTRLLVL.

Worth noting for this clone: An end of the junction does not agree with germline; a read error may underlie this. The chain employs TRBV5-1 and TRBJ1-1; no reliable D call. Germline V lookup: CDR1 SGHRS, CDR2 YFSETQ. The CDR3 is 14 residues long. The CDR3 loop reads CASRLAGSGTEAFF. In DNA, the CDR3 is TGCGCCAGCAGGTTGGCGGGGAGTGGCACTGAAGCTTTCTTT.

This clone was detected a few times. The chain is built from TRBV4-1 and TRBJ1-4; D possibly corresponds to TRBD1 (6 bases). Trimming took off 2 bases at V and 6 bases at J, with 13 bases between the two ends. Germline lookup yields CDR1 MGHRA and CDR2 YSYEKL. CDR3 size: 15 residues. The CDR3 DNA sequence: TGCGCCAGCAGCCAAACCCAGGGGATTTATGAAAAACTGTTTTTT. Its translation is CASSQTQGIYEKLFF.

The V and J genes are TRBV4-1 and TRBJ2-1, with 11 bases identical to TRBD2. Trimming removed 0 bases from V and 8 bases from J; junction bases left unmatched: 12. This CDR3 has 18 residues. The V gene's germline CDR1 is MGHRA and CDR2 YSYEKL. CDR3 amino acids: CASSQELIAGGPVDEQFF. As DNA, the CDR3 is TGCGCCAGCAGCCAAGAACTTATAGCGGGGGGGCCCGTCGATGAGCAGTTCTTC.

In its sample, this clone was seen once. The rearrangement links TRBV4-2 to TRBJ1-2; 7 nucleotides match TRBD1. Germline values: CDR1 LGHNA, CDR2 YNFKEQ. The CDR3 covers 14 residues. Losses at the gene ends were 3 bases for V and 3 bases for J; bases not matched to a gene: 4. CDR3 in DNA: TGTGCCAGCAGCCATCGACAGGGAGACTATGGCTACACCTTC. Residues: CASSHRQGDYGYTF.

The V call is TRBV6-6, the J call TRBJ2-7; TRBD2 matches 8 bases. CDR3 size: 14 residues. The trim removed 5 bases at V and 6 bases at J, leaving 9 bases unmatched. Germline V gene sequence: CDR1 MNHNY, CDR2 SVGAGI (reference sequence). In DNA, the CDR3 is TGTGCCAGCAGTCAACGGGAGGGGGGGCTCGAGCAGTACTTC. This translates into CASSQREGGLEQYF.

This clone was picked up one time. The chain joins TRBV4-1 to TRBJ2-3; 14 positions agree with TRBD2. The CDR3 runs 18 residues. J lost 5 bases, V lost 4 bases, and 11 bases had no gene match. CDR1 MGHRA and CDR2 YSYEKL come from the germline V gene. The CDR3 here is CASSPFLGLAGAQDTQYF. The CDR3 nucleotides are TGCGCCAGCAGCCCTTTCCTGGGACTAGCGGGGGCTCAAGATACGCAGTATTTT.

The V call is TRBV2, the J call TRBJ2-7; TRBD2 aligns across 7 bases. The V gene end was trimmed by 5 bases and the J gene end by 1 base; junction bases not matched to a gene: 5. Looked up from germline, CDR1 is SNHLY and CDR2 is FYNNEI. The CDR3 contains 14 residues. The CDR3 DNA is TGTGCCAGCAGTCTGAGCGGGGCTTCCTACGAGCAGTACTTC. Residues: CASSLSGASYEQYF. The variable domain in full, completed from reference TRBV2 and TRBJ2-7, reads EPEVTQTPSHQVTQMGQEVILRCVPISNHLYFYWYRQILGQKVEFLVSFYNNEISEKSEIFDDQFSVERPDGSNFTLKIRSTKLEDSAMYFCASSLSGASYEQYFGPGTRLTVT.

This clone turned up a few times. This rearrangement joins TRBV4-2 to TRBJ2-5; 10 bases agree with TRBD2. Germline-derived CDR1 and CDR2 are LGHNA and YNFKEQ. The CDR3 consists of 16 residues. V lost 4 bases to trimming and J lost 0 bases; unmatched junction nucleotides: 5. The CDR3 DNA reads TGTGCCAGCAGCCCCCGGACTAGCGGCGACCAAGAGACCCAGTACTTC. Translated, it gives CASSPRTSGDQETQYF.

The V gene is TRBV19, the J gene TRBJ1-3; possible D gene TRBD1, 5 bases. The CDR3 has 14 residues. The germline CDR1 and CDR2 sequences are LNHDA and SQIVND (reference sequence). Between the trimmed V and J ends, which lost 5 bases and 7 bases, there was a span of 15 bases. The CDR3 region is CASSRAGPPNTIYF. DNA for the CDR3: TGTGCCAGTAGTCGCGCGGGACCACCCAACACCATATATTTT. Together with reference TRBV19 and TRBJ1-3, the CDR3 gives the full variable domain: DGGITQSPKYLFRKEGQNVTLSCEQNLNHDAMYWYRQDPGQGLRLIYYSQIVNDFQKGDIAEGYSVSREKKESFPLTVTSAQKNPTAFYLCASSRAGPPNTIYFGEGSWLTVV.

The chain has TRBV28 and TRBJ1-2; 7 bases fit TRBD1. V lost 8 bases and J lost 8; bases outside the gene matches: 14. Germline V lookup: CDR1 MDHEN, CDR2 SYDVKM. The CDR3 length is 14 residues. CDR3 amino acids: CASGTMTGLQGYTF. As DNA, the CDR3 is TGTGCCAGCGGGACAATGACAGGGCTCCAGGGCTACACCTTC.

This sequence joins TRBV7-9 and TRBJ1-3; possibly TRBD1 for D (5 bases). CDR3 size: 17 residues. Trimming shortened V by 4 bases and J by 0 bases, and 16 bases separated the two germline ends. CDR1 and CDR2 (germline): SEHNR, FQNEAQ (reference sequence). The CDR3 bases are TGTGCCAGCAGCTATCCCGGGACTGGAGTCTCTGGAAACACCATATATTTT. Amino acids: CASSYPGTGVSGNTIYF. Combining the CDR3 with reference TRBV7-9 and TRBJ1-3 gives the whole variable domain DTGVSQNPRHKITKRGQNVTFRCDPISEHNRLYWYRQTLGQGPEFLTYFQNEAQLEKSRLLSDRFSAERPKGSFSTLEIQRTEQGDSAMYLCASSYPGTGVSGNTIYFGEGSWLTVV.

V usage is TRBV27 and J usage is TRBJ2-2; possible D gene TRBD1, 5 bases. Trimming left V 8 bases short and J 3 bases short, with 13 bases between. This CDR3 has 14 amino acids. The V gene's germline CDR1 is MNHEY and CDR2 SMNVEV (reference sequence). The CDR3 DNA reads TGTGCCAGCGCCCAAGGGGTTCACACCGGGGAGCTGTTTTTT. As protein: CASAQGVHTGELFF.